Below, 12 T cell receptor beta chains from the same sample are listed, as sequenced in a study of T cell responses to AZD1222 COVID-19 vaccine. Sequencing was performed with immunoSEQ multiplex PCR; in TCRdb, only in-frame clones are kept and a portion is missing. The table shows about 260,000 clones, with over 85% occurring only once. Material: peripheral blood, obtained on day 0 of AZD1222 vaccination. These receptor sequences come from an adult in good health.

This chain joins TRBV11-3 and TRBJ1-1; D is possibly TRBD1 (5 bases). Per the germline V gene, CDR1 is SGHNT and CDR2 is YENEEA. Between the trimmed V and J ends, which lost 5 bases and 3 bases, there was a span of 10 bases. The CDR3 has 13 amino acids. In DNA form, the CDR3 reads TGTGCCAGCAGCCCAGGGCTGGACACTGAAGCTTTCTTT. It encodes CASSPGLDTEAFF.

Written as DNA, the CDR3 is TGCAGTGCTAGGAGCGATCACGAGCAGTACTTC. Translation gives CSARSDHEQYF. The chain recombines TRBV20-1 with TRBJ2-7; D not certain. With 3 bases removed from V and 5 bases from J, the gap between germline ends came to 8 bases. The CDR3 consists of 11 residues. Per the germline V gene, CDR1 is DFQATT and CDR2 is SNEGSKA (reference sequence).

The rearrangement links TRBV7-2 to TRBJ1-1; D is perhaps TRBD1 (5 bases). Trimming shortened V by 1 base and J by 1 base, and 16 bases separated the two germline ends. The CDR3 extends over 17 amino acids. Germline values: CDR1 SGHTA, CDR2 FQGNSA. The CDR3 region has the DNA TGTGCCAGCAGCTTAGTGCGGGCAGGGTGGGGGAACACTGAAGCTTTCTTT. Translated, it gives CASSLVRAGWGNTEAFF.

This chain links TRBV30 with TRBJ1-5, with D tentatively TRBD1 (6 bases). V lost 5 bases, J lost 7 bases, and 9 bases lay in between. The CDR3 contains 11 residues. Germline CDR1 GTSNPN, CDR2 SVGIG (reference sequence). As DNA, the CDR3 is TGTGCCTGGGGCAGGGGACAGCCCCAGCATTTT. Amino acid sequence: CAWGRGQPQHF.

V and J are TRBV7-9 and TRBJ1-5, with 9 nucleotides matching TRBD1. Germline V CDR1 and CDR2: SEHNR, FQNEAQ (reference sequence). The CDR3 has 16 amino acids. V lost 5 bases and J lost 5; bases outside the gene matches: 10. The DNA for the CDR3 is TGTGCCAGCAGCCTCGGGACAGGGCGGCTCCATCAGCCCCAGCATTTT. Translated: CASSLGTGRLHQPQHF.

The DNA for the CDR3 is TGCGCCAGCAGCTTGGCCGCAGGGGGCTCTGGAAACACCATATATTTT. Encoded protein: CASSLAAGGSGNTIYF. J is TRBJ1-3 and V is TRBV5-1; 7 nucleotides align to TRBD1. Trimming cost V 0 bases and J 0 bases; bases outside gene matches: 3. From germline, CDR1 is SGHRS and CDR2 YFSETQ. The CDR3 spans 16 residues.

The genes are TRBV9 and TRBJ2-5; 11 bases line up with TRBD1. Germline trimming cut 2 bases from V and 5 bases from J; bases unmatched to any gene: 11. The CDR3 runs to 17 residues. Germline loops: CDR1 SGDLS, CDR2 YYNGEE. DNA of the CDR3: TGTGCCAGCAGCGTCGGACAGGGGGCCAATCCGACGGAGACCCAGTACTTC. It yields the protein CASSVGQGANPTETQYF.

This clone came up once. The chain carries TRBV7-2 and TRBJ1-1; 7 bases match TRBD1. Germline V gives CDR1 SGHTA, CDR2 FQGNSA. The length of the CDR3 is 16 residues. With 4 bases clipped from V and 1 base from J, the junction kept 9 bases outside the gene matches. The CDR3 DNA reads TGTGCCAGCAGCTGGGGGCCCGGGACAGCGAACACTGAAGCTTTCTTT. Its protein product is CASSWGPGTANTEAFF.

The rearrangement joins TRBV5-4 to TRBJ2-7; 7 bases are shared with TRBD2. The CDR3 runs 13 residues. The V gene's germline CDR1 is SGHNT and CDR2 YYREEE (reference sequence). Losses at the gene ends were 2 bases for V and 4 bases for J; bases not matched to a gene: 3. CDR3 coding DNA: TGTGCCAGCAGCTTTCGGGGGGAGTACGAGCAGTACTTC. Translating gives CASSFRGEYEQYF.

V usage is TRBV5-4 and J usage is TRBJ2-2, with TRBD2 matching 10 bases. J lost 1 base, V lost 3 bases, and 0 bases had no gene match. The CDR3 is 15 residues long. The germline gives CDR1 SGHNT, CDR2 YYREEE (reference sequence). CDR3 DNA: TGTGCCAGCAGCTGGACTAGCGGGAACACCGGGGAGCTGTTTTTT. This encodes CASSWTSGNTGELFF.

The chain combines TRBV5-1 with TRBJ2-1; no definite D call. Trimming pared 5 bases from V and 7 bases from J, leaving 19 bases between. CDR3 length: 15 amino acids. Per the germline V gene, CDR1 is SGHRS and CDR2 is YFSETQ. The CDR3 reads CASRPLVGSRNEQFF. As DNA, the CDR3 is TGCGCCAGCAGACCCCTGGTGGGTTCTAGGAATGAGCAGTTCTTC.

This clone was counted only a few times. This chain uses TRBV6-2 or TRBV6-3 with TRBJ2-6, with D tentatively TRBD1 (5 bases). The V end lost 5 bases, the J end lost 4 bases, and 15 bases lay between the germline ends. The CDR3 consists of 16 residues. The germline V gene encodes CDR1 MNHEY and CDR2 SVGEGT. CDR3 protein: CASSPPRASGANVLTF. The CDR3 nucleotides are TGTGCCAGCAGTCCCCCCAGGGCCTCCGGGGCCAACGTCCTGACTTTC.